This T cell receptor (beta chain) was retrieved from a study of cytomegalovirus exposure and HLA in healthy donors (dated by TCRdb to between 2016 and 2019). Looking at the study overall: In an earlier analysis of 450 to 750 of the donors, about 260 Gb of sequence data and some 120 million unique TCR beta sequences from 150 million to 200 million T cells were reported. Around 320 gigabases of sequencing data and approximately 85 million unique TCR sequences were included in an early release covering about 620 HLA-typed donors. The genetic ancestry cluster associated with self-reported Caucasian donors included 65% to 90% of the approximately 430 genotyped donors. The study was designed to test whether signatures of past pathogen exposure could be identified by cataloging public T cell receptors. Using immunosequencing, the study profiled T cell repertoires from approximately 700 subjects and related those repertoires to cytomegalovirus serostatus. Besides the first cohort of about 730 subjects, a separate validation cohort made up of roughly 120 different subjects was used. To predict cytomegalovirus infection status, the study combined high-throughput TCR immunosequencing, statistical association of individual TCRs with disease status, and machine learning. To study patterns of TCR occurrence, a later analysis re-analyzed previously published TCR beta repertoires from hundreds of donors and added high-resolution HLA genotyping. In the later analysis, no new phenotypic data were used to find candidate immune exposures; instead, reliance was placed on TCR beta sequences and their occurrence across donors. In an earlier analysis of around 540 of the donors, high-throughput TCR beta sequencing was used to judge whether each TCR beta V gene segment behaved as functional or pseudogenic. Donor age, sex, ethnicity and CMV serostatus were compiled together with the repertoire data. Genome-wide SNP genotypes for about three fifths of the roughly 670 donors were used in a later genetic analysis, which treated that subset as a discovery cohort. Every repertoire in the discovery cohort had been generated on one and the same sequencing platform. HLA typing included class I and class II loci at four-digit resolution. The number of donors typed differed by locus, with about 629-630 for A, B, C, DRB1 and DQB1, roughly 520 for DQA1, approximately 580 for DPA1, and 472 for DPB1. Four or five DR-DQ haplotypes were handled as single units for association and clustering because linkage in the cohort was strong. Across 398 genotyped donors of the cohort, an average of roughly 250,000 unique TCR beta nucleotide sequences per donor were sequenced, and 15% to 20% of those sequences were non-productive. The paper's findings and limits, for the study overall: Broadly in line with IMGT annotations, most TCR beta V segments showed up in productive rearrangements about 87% or about 30% of the time in an earlier analysis of around 600 of the donors. A further reported finding was that TCR beta sequences accurately predicted the HLA-A and HLA-B alleles for most subjects in the first cohort. Linkage disequilibrium might explain the correlated functional status among segregating V segments, but an unknown experimental factor could not be ruled out. Some IMGT-functional V segments, including TRBV6-2 and TRBV6-3, could not be distinguished by the 87-base-pair reads and were therefore excluded. Because counts were too low, fewer than 20 rarely observed V segments, including chromosome 9 orphons, were excluded from the earlier analysis of under 650 of the donors. A later genetic analysis reported fewer N-insertions in productive TCRs among donors in an Asian-associated ancestry cluster than the roughly 700-donor mean. The study listed 164 TCR beta chains as associated with cytomegalovirus. A later analysis reported that several top co-occurrence clusters appeared linked to parvovirus B19, influenza, CMV and Epstein-Barr virus. In a later analysis, TCR association rates were found to vary across HLA loci, with the most associated TCRs seen for DRB1 alleles and the fewest for HLA-C alleles. When HLA alleles, especially DR and DQ, strongly co-occurred, attributing TCR associations to individual alleles was difficult. Because some donors lacked HLA typing at each locus, the association tests relied only on the typed subset. The cohort was sequenced for TCR beta chains only, and without alpha or paired-chain data the features that could be detected were limited. The authors suggested that the approach could potentially be extended to other disease states and immunological phenotypes. Specific HLA alleles were associated with 18,000 or so TCR beta sequences at a false discovery rate of 0.05 in a later analysis. Immune exposure information for the cohort was limited to CMV serostatus. Presence/absence analyses assumed roughly uniform sequencing depth across donors, an assumption that may not hold. Compared with equally common non-associated chains, HLA-associated TCR beta chains in a later analysis were more clonally expanded and had lower generation probabilities. Most TCR sequences were observed very rarely across donors, whereas some public TCRs were present in many individuals. Most CMV-associated TCR beta chains appeared to be HLA-restricted in a later analysis, and the HLA associations seemed to be driven largely by CMV exposure. A later genetic analysis associated a missense DCLRE1C variant with V-gene and J-gene trimming of TCR beta chains, and an independent cohort replicated the association. In vitro tests confirmed that a few of the cytomegalovirus-associated TCR beta chains recognize cytomegalovirus antigens. A group of highly shared sequence variants was considered likely to be a technical artifact of the sequencing pipeline. In both the original and validation cohorts, the classifier was reported to diagnose cytomegalovirus status with high specificity and sensitivity.

Of note for this clone: Its cognate antigen has yet to be identified. It has no much larger one-base neighbor in the sample; base qualities were not kept.

V lost 6 bases and J lost 8 bases; the stretch between them is 14 bases long. Taken from cysteine to phenylalanine, the CDR3 has 13 residues. CDR3 DNA only is kept here, 39 bases in frame from base 1. According to the germline V gene (reference sequence), CDR1 reads SEHNR and CDR2 reads FQNEAQ. In total, 630 or so healthy bone marrow donors made up the cohort. All cohort members were sampled while nominally healthy, although unrecorded immune exposures were likely present. The donor was CMV seronegative and belonged to the group of 352 seronegative cohort members. A peripheral blood sample was collected from each donor, and TCR beta sequencing was performed on peripheral blood mononuclear cells. The Qiagen DNeasy Blood Extraction Kit was used to extract genomic DNA from the blood cell samples. Library prep was done by the immunoSEQ multiplex PCR assay. The multiplex PCR relied on a mix of 60 forward primers for TCR Vbeta segments and 13 reverse primers for TCR Jbeta segments. Amplification of the CDR3 region of rearranged TCR beta genes was performed with a multiplex PCR assay on genomic DNA. Amplified TCR beta libraries were sequenced as 87-base-pair reads on the Illumina HiSeq System. In the paper's pipeline: Across the roughly 640 repertoires, a later analysis counted 75 million to 90 million unique TCR beta chains, around 11 million of which were shared by at least two donors. Raw reads were error-corrected and collapsed into unique sequences by a nearest-neighbor algorithm in which closely related sequences were merged to remove PCR and sequencing errors. To assign V, D and J gene segments, CDR3 sequences were aligned to IMGT reference sequences. Each retained sequence needed at least a six-nucleotide match to both a V gene segment and a J gene segment. A rearrangement was called productive if the CDR3 had no stop codons and remained in frame with V and J, and every other rearrangement was called non-productive. Following IMGT convention, CDR3 was defined as the stretch from the second conserved V-encoded cysteine up to the conserved J-encoded phenylalanine. In an earlier analysis of roughly 610 of the donors, sequences lacking an unambiguous match to a single V gene segment were excluded. An earlier analysis of under 750 of the donors called V segments functional above 56.7% productive rearrangements and segregating when the between-donor standard deviation exceeded 5%. A statistical classification framework was built for diagnosing cytomegalovirus status from the catalog of TCR beta chain sequences. In a later analysis, TCR nucleotide sequences were compared against IMGT/GENE-DB human TR gene sequences so that V and J genes could be assigned. The TCRdist pipeline was used in a later analysis to assign CDR3 sequences and most-parsimonious VDJ recombination scenarios. In a later analysis, each TCR beta chain was defined by its CDR3 amino acid sequence together with its V-gene family, and reads without a unique V-gene family were excluded. In a later analysis, fewer than 650 highly shared, low-generation-probability nucleotide sequences were removed to address suspected cross-contamination and a sequencing artifact. For each public chain, a later analysis derived a clonal expansion index from normalized ranks of inferred template counts within each repertoire. In a later analysis, generation probabilities were computed with a VDJ recombination model fitted to out-of-frame rearrangements, and the resulting probabilities were checked against IGoR. In a later analysis, hypergeometric tests were used to score TCR-TCR, TCR-HLA and TCR-CMV co-occurrence, with a repertoire-size bias correction applied to TCR pairs. To estimate false discovery rates, a later analysis permuted the HLA or CMV assignments 20 times. A later analysis grouped co-occurring TCRs with DBSCAN, adding TCRdist sequence similarity when clustering within HLA-allele-positive subsets. Repertoires with fewer than 30,000 or more than 120,000 public chains, plus five repertoires with anomalous nucleotide sharing, were excluded from co-occurrence clustering. TCRdb stores this immuneACCESS table with in-frame sequences only. Part of the clones is absent; in the studies checked, under half of the shortfall reflects unresolved V genes, and no reason is known for the rest. D and trimming were read from the DNA, whereas the V and J calls and clone size are those reported in that table. The sample includes about 150,000 clones, with approximately 80% observed a single time. The top ten clones comprise 1.9% of the sample.

The specimen was PBMCs. The sequence is built from TRBV7-9 and TRBJ2-1, and perhaps TRBD2 as D gene, on 6 matching bases. The source is a young man in good health and CMV-seronegative. At the DNA level, the sequence is TGTGCCAGCAGTCCGACGGCGGGGCATGAGCAGTTCTTC. Its protein is CASSPTAGHEQFF. When the CDR3 is completed using the reference TRBV7-9 and TRBJ2-1 genes on either side, the full variable domain is DTGVSQNPRHKITKRGQNVTFRCDPISEHNRLYWYRQTLGQGPEFLTYFQNEAQLEKSRLLSDRFSAERPKGSFSTLEIQRTEQGDSAMYLCASSPTAGHEQFFGPGTRLTVL.